The present entry profiles one T cell receptor beta chain with its context. This sample is drawn from a study of T-cell reconstitution after alpha-beta-depleted transplantation in children. Using unique molecular identifiers, the investigators prepared the TCRbeta library. TCRdb re-called the PCR reads with MiXCR, one entry per CDR3 protein. Of hundreds of thousands of distinct CDR3 sequences in the sample, around 17% were seen once. The CDR3 runs to 16 residues. Germline CDR1 reads SGHDT; CDR2 reads YYEEEE. V dropped 1 base and J dropped 3 bases, with 14 bases sitting between them. The specimen was PBMCs from the stem cell graft donor, collected from the stem cell graft. This rearrangement joins TRBV5-6 to TRBJ1-3, with D tentatively TRBD1 (6 bases). This TCR was sampled from a human donor who donated a stem cell graft to a child with acute myeloid leukemia. The CDR3 here is CASSLFGGLGGNTIYF. The CDR3 DNA is TGTGCCAGCAGCTTGTTTGGGGGGCTGGGTGGAAACACCATATATTTT. Variable domain in full (rest from reference TRBV5-6 and TRBJ1-3): DAGVTQSPTHLIKTRGQQVTLRCSPKSGHDTVSWYQQALGQGPQFIFQYYEEEERQRGNFPDRFSGHQFPNYSSELNVNALLLGDSALYLCASSLFGGLGGNTIYFGEGSWLTVV.